This record looks at one T cell receptor (beta chain) sequence and its context. These data belong to a study of blood T cell repertoires in COVID-19. Study-level background: Some COVID-19 samples were acute and others convalescent; all came from the United States, Italy and Spain. Sources were T cells, B-cell-depleted T cells, or PBMCs; the material itself was cDNA or gDNA.

Per the original data handling: Amplifying reference gene primers gave estimates of nucleated cell counts. Only in-frame clones appear in the TCRdb table, and some are missing; sequencing was by immunoSEQ multiplex PCR. V, J and clone size reflect that table, while D and trimming were determined from the DNA. The profile shows around 120,000 clones, about nine tenths of them singletons. This TCR was recovered from a human donor in a cohort sampled during active COVID-19. The material sequenced was peripheral blood.

The CDR3 nucleotides read TGTGCCAGCAGCTTGGGTCTAGCGGGAGGTAACTACAATGAGCAGTTCTTC. Translating it yields CASSLGLAGGNYNEQFF. The J gene is TRBJ2-1, the V gene TRBV11-3; 11 positions agree with TRBD2. V was clipped by 3 bases and J by 3 bases; unmatched bases: 7. The CDR3 is made up of 17 amino acids. Germline CDR1 SGHNT, CDR2 YENEEA.